This record covers a single TCR beta chain. The data derive from a study of patients and donors after allogeneic stem cell transplantation. Each CDR3 protein is one row after TCRdb ran MiXCR on the RT-PCR reads. The profile shows about a million distinct CDR3 sequences, roughly 18% of them singletons. This clonotype was obtained from a human donor who was either an allogeneic HSCT recipient or a stem cell or donor lymphocyte infusion donor (not recorded which). It is not recorded whose cells these are; they may come from a transplant donor. The specimen sequenced was blood, either unsorted or a sorted T cell fraction (not recorded which).

The CDR3 region has the DNA TGTGCCAGCAGTTACTCCGGGACTAGAGAGACCCAGTACTTC. Translating gives CASSYSGTRETQYF. The rearrangement joins TRBV6-2 or TRBV6-3 to TRBJ2-5; 8 bases map to TRBD2. The CDR3 consists of 14 residues. Germline lookup yields CDR1 MNHEY and CDR2 SVGEGT. Trimming took 0 bases from V and 4 from J; bases not matched to a gene: 1.